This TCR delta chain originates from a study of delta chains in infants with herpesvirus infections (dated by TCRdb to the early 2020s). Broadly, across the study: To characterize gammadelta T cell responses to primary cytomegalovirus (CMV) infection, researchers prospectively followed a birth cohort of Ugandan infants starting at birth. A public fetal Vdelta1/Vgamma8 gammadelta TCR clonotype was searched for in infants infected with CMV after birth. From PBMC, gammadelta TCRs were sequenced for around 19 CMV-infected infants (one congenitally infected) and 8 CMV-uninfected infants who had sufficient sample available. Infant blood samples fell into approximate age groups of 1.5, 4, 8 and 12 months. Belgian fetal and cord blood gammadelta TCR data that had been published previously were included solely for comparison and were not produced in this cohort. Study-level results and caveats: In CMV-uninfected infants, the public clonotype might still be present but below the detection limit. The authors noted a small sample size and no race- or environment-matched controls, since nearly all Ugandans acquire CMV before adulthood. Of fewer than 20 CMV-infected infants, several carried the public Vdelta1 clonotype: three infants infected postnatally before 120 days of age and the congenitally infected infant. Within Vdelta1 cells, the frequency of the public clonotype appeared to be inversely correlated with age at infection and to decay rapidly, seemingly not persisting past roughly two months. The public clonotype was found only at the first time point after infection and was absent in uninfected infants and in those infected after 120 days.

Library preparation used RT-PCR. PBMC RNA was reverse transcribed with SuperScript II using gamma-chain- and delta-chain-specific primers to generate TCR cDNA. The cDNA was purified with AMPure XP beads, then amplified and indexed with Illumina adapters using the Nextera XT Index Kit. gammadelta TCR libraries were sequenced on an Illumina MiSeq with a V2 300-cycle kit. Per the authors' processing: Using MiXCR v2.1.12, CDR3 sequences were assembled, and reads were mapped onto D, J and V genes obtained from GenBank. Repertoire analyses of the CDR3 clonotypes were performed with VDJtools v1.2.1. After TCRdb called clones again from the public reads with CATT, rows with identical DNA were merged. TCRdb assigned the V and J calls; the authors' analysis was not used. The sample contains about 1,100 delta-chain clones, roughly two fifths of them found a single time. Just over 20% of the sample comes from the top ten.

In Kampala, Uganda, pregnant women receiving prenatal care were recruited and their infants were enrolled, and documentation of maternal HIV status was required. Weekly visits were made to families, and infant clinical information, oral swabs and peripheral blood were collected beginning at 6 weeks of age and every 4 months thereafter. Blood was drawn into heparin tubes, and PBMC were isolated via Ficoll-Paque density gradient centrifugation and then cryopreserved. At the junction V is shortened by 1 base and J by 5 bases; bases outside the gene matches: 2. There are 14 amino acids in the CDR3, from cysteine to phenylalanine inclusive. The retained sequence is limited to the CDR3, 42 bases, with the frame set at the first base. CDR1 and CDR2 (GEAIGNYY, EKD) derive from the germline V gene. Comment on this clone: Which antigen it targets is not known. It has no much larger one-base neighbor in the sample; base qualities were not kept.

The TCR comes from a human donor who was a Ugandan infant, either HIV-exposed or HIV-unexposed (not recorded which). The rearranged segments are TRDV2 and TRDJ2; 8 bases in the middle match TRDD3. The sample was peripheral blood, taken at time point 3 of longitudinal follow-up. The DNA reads TGTGCCTGTGACACACTGGGGGCTACAGCACAACTCTTCTTT. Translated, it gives CACDTLGATAQLFF.